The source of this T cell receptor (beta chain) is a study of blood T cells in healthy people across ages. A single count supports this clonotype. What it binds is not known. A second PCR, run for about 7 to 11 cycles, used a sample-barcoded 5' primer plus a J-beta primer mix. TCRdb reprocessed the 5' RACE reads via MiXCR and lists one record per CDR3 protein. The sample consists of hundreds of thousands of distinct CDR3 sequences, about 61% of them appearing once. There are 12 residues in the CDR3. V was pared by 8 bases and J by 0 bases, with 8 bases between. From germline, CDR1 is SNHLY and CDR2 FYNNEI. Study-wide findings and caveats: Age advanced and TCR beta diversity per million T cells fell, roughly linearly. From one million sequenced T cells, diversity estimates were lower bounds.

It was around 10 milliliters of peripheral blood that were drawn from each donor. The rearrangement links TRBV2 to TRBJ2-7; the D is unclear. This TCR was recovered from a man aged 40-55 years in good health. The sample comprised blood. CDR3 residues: CASYQVSYEQYF. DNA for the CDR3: TGTGCCAGCTATCAGGTCTCCTACGAGCAGTACTTC.